This T cell receptor beta chain was retrieved from a study of T-cell memory formation after mild COVID-19. Study-wide results and caveats: The authors did not confirm SARS-CoV-2 specificity of second-wave clones peaking day 37. Chiefly within CM and EM were the contracting CD4+ clones; CD8+ ones were within EMRA.

There are 16 residues in the CDR3. Germline-derived CDR1 and CDR2 are MGHRA and YSYEKL. V lost 1 base and J 5 bases, leaving 17 bases between the germline ends. In this sample, this clonotype turned up a few times. As yet, its antigen is unknown. TCRdb itself ran the 5' RACE reads through MiXCR, one entry per CDR3 protein. The sample consists of more than 350,000 distinct CDR3 sequences, around a sixth of them appearing once. The source material was PBMCs or a T cell subset sorted from them (not recorded which). This chain connects TRBV4-1 to TRBJ2-5, with D unresolved. The receptor comes from a man aged 18 to 30 who had mild COVID-19 (a few samples of this study predate the infection). Cell type and time point are not known. In nucleotides, the CDR3 is TGCGCCAGCAGCCAAGTCAATTTGGTGTCTCAGGAGACCCAGTACTTC. Amino acids: CASSQVNLVSQETQYF.